This T cell receptor (beta chain) was recorded in a study of human CD4 T cells and Enterobacteriaceae. Germline assignment: CDR1 LNHDA and CDR2 SQIVND (reference sequence). The CDR3 spans 16 residues. J lost 1 base, V lost 5 bases, and 7 bases had no gene match. All CD4+ cells other than CD45RA+CCR7+CD95- naive cells were sorted as memory, over 98% pure. Some clones are missing from TCRdb's copy, which holds only in-frame ones; the method was immunoSEQ multiplex PCR. The sample has about 26,000 clones, approximately 80% seen once. This receptor was taken from a human donor in good health. The V gene is TRBV19, the J gene TRBJ2-5; 10 bases are shared with TRBD2. Sequencing was carried out using memory CD4+ T cells from blood. CDR3 sequence (DNA): TGTGCCAGTAGTTCCGGACTAGCGGAGCCCCAAGAGACCCAGTACTTC. Translation gives CASSSGLAEPQETQYF.